The present entry profiles one T cell receptor (beta chain) with its context. This specimen comes from a study of blood T cell repertoires in COVID-19. About the study: Some COVID-19 samples were acute and others convalescent; all came from the United States, Italy and Spain. T cells, B-cell-depleted T cells, or PBMCs provided the cDNA or gDNA that served as material.

Authors' methods: Counts of nucleated cells, estimated from reference gene primer amplification, were obtained. Sequencing used immunoSEQ multiplex PCR; TCRdb keeps in-frame clones, though not all of them. V and J calls and clone size come straight from that table; D and trimming were deduced from the DNA. The sample yields some 200,000 clones, 70% to 80% seen once. The CDR3 contains 11 residues. V lost 3 bases, J lost 8 bases, and 7 bases lay in between. Per the germline V gene, CDR1 is SGHVS and CDR2 is FNYEAQ. The source is a woman in her fifties or sixties with active or convalescent COVID-19. The chain uses TRBV7-6 and TRBJ1-2; possibly TRBD1 for D (6 bases). Material: peripheral blood. For the CDR3, the DNA is TGTGCCAGCAGCTTCCAGGGGGGCTACACCTTC. Its protein is CASSFQGGYTF.